This entry describes one T cell receptor beta chain. Its recognized antigen is unknown. No qualities accompany the bases; no much larger clone lies one base away. This sample is drawn from a study of beta chain features in type 1 diabetes (dated by TCRdb to 2017 to 2018). Concerning the study at large: Mean age, gender distribution, total cell number and subset yield did not differ between patients and healthy donors. Across all samples, fewer than 110,000,000 sorted cells were examined, and cell number per subset correlated strongly with RNA yield. The study compared TCRB repertoires of sorted circulating CD4+ T cell subsets between recently diagnosed type 1 diabetes patients and matched healthy donors. Naive and central memory subsets were obtained from all 30 or so donors, but regulatory and stem cell-like memory subsets were isolated from only 8 patients and 8 healthy donors.

The CDR3 starts with the cysteine, ends with the phenylalanine, and has 15 residues. Here the CDR3 DNA is all that survives: 45 bases in frame from base 1. Trimmed from V: 4 bases; trimmed from J: 5 bases; junction bases lacking a gene match: 10. The germline V gene yields MDHEN for CDR1 and SYDVKM for CDR2. All of the isolated RNA was reverse transcribed with the High Capacity cDNA Reverse Transcription Kit, so expressed TCRB transcripts were sequenced. Naive, central memory and regulatory T cell samples underwent deep immunoSEQ sequencing, averaging approximately 3.3 million total reads per sample. Sorted cells were lysed in RLT buffer and RNA was extracted with DNase-treated RNeasy Micro or Mini kits, depending on cell number. Each cell subset was processed on its own to prevent cross-contamination, while patient and healthy donor samples were processed together. Using the immunoSEQ multiplex PCR, TCRB sequences were amplified from cDNA into 87-bp fragments spanning the CDR3 region. The amplicons were sequenced using the Illumina HiSeq platform. The authors processed their data as follows. Synthetic template baselines were used to correct PCR bias computationally, reads within Hamming distance 2 were collapsed together, and singletons that could not be merged were discarded. Reads were aligned to IMGT to assign V, D and J genes, CDR3 length, and insertions or deletions at six rearrangement sites. Within each subset, clonotype counts were normalized to sorted cell number, and only after that were true diversity and Gini coefficients computed with the tcR R package. The overlap coefficient, calculated on TCRB nucleotide sequences, was used to quantify repertoire sharing. Out-of-frame TCRB sequences from naive cells were analyzed to stand in for the pre-selection repertoire. TCRdb took this table from immuneACCESS and kept in-frame rearrangements with V and J called. Such tables lack part of the clones; where checked against another copy, unresolved V genes explain under half of the gap, and the rest is unexplained. That table is the source of V, J and clone size, and D and trimming were worked out from the DNA. This sample is represented by under 950,000 clones; 15% to 20% of them were singletons. The ten biggest clones cover around 0.02% of the sample.

The full study reports these points: HLA sub-analyses involved small numbers of individuals, so any influence of HLA type on TCRB rearrangement remained unresolved. A moderate but significant shortening of TCRB CDR3 length was observed in type 1 diabetes patients in all four CD4+ subsets. Because cDNA rather than genomic DNA was sequenced, highly expressing activated cells could have been over-represented, although no difference in activation and CD3 levels was found between groups. Naive, central memory and regulatory TCRB repertoires appeared to be more alike among patients than among healthy donors. Shorter templates might be favored by PCR, yet because patient and control samples were amplified and corrected together, any such skew would affect both groups equally. Patients with type 1 diabetes made fewer insertions and deleted more nucleotides at VDJ recombination sites, implying thymic rearrangement abnormalities.

Each donor gave one peripheral blood draw, averaging approximately 0.12 L, which was collected into heparinised tubes. Using a panel that included CD45RO, CCR7, CD25, CD127, CD95 and CD27, naive, central memory, regulatory and stem cell-like memory CD4+ T cells were sorted on a BD FACSAria II. Purity was above 95% for every sorted population. PBMCs were isolated right away by Lymphoprep density gradient centrifugation and were stained directly, without culture. So that batch effects would be minimized, each experiment stained and sorted samples in pairs, pairing one healthy donor with one patient. This chain is built from TRBV28 and TRBJ2-7, with TRBD1 identical over 8 junction bases. The sequenced sample consisted of naive CD4+ T cells from blood. The cell subset or site label here, explained by the study, means: true naive CD4+ T cells. The source is a woman aged 18-30 years in good health. The DNA is TGTGCCAGCAGTTCCCCGGACAGGGTAAGGAACGAGCAGTACTTC. It translates as CASSSPDRVRNEQYF.